This T cell receptor (beta chain) was identified in a study of blood T cell repertoires in COVID-19 (dated by TCRdb to the early 2020s). At the level of the whole study: Collaborator samples came from the United States, Italy and Spain and covered acute and convalescent phases of COVID-19. The dataset comprised deeply sampled blood TCRbeta repertoires from subjects exposed to, actively infected with, or recovered from COVID-19. The repertoires were released in a freely available public database intended as a resource for research on the immune response to SARS-CoV-2. The prospective study material was composed of cDNA or gDNA derived from T cells, B-cell-depleted T cells, or PBMCs. Where available, HLA class I and class II types were taken from metadata supplied by the sample provider and were not determined by assay-based typing. Nearly every sample came with metadata listing a de-identified subject ID, COVID-19 status, age in years and sex. The samples were drawn from the first 160 participants of the ongoing ImmuneRACE study and from 1,200 or so subjects provided by 6 global collaborators.

To note about this clone: Its antigen has not been determined. Base qualities are not at hand, and no much larger clone is one base apart. In the same sample, other DNA sequences code for this CDR3.

TCRbeta CDR3 regions were amplified from genomic DNA by means of the immunoSEQ Assay, a bias-controlled multiplex PCR. Per the authors' processing: Nucleated cell counts per sample were estimated from amplification of reference gene primers within the assay. To quantify the absolute abundance of each unique TCRbeta CDR3 rearrangement, sequence reads were collapsed and filtered. Productive Simpson clonality was computed per sample as the square root of Simpson's diversity index over productive rearrangements. TCRdb holds this immuneACCESS table with in-frame rearrangements only. Some clones are missing; in checked studies, unresolved V genes explain under half, and the rest has no known cause. V, J and clone size reflect that table, while D and trimming were determined from the DNA. Present in this sample are about 330,000 clones, around nine tenths of which were seen just once. The biggest ten clones account for under 4.5% of the sample.

Each collaborating institution followed its own protocols to collect whole blood in K2EDTA tubes. For TCRbeta analysis, collaborator samples were shipped as frozen whole blood, as isolated PBMCs, or as DNA extracted from either sample type. Reading from cysteine to phenylalanine, the CDR3 counts 13 amino acids. The kept DNA is CDR3 alone, 39 bases in frame from the first base. Trimming removed 3 bases from V and 4 bases from J; the gene matches leave 1 base unexplained. CDR1 SGHAT and CDR2 FQNNGV were looked up in the germline V gene. The paper's findings and limits, for the study overall: The quantity of clinical and demographic metadata differed by source and by participant and was supplied without curation.

Sample: peripheral blood. The clonotype comes from a woman aged 50 to 65 with active or convalescent COVID-19. The chain links TRBV11-2 with TRBJ1-2; 8 bases in between match TRBD1. The bases are TGTGCCAGCAGCTTGGACAGGGTCTATGGCTACACCTTC. Translated, it reads CASSLDRVYGYTF.